The 10 T cell receptor beta chains below come from one sample, sequenced in a study of cytomegalovirus exposure and HLA in healthy donors. Primers for the PCR totalled 60 Vbeta and 13 Jbeta. Assay: immunoSEQ multiplex PCR; the TCRdb copy retains only in-frame clones and omits some. The sample lists about 160,000 clones; 80% to 90% were seen once. The sample comprised PBMCs. These receptors were obtained from a woman aged 18-29 years in good health and CMV-seronegative.

The chain recombines TRBV4-1 with TRBJ2-7, with no clear D. V lost 3 bases to trimming and J lost 4 bases, with 13 bases between them. Germline V gene sequence: CDR1 MGHRA, CDR2 YSYEKL. This CDR3 contains 14 residues. This chain's CDR3 is CASSHSGLEYEQYF. In nucleotides, the CDR3 is TGCGCCAGCAGCCATTCGGGTCTAGAGTACGAGCAGTACTTC.

V usage is TRBV28 and J usage is TRBJ1-2; 7 bases align to TRBD1. V shed 5 bases, J shed 0 bases, and the junction held 9 bases outside the gene matches. The CDR3 spans 16 residues. Germline values: CDR1 MDHEN, CDR2 SYDVKM. The CDR3: CASSPRQGKPNYGYTF. The CDR3 bases are TGTGCCAGCAGTCCGCGACAGGGAAAACCTAACTATGGCTACACCTTC.

This clone showed up just once. The rearrangement joins TRBV7-9 to TRBJ2-7; TRBD2 is a possible D gene (6 bases). Trimming removed 6 bases at V and 6 bases at J, with 27 bases between. The CDR3 runs 17 residues. In germline, CDR1 is SEHNR, CDR2 FQNEAQ (reference sequence). CDR3 amino acids: CASSFNGGSLRSVEQYF. Written as DNA, the CDR3 is TGTGCCAGCAGTTTCAATGGGGGGAGCCTGCGATCTGTCGAGCAGTACTTC. The variable domain in full, with the rest retrieved from reference TRBV7-9 and TRBJ2-7, is DTGVSQNPRHKITKRGQNVTFRCDPISEHNRLYWYRQTLGQGPEFLTYFQNEAQLEKSRLLSDRFSAERPKGSFSTLEIQRTEQGDSAMYLCASSFNGGSLRSVEQYFGPGTRLTVT.

The chain is built from TRBV7-2 and TRBJ1-1; D not certain. Trimming left V 5 bases short and J 4 bases short, with 17 bases between. There are 15 residues in the CDR3. Germline V CDR1 and CDR2: SGHTA, FQGNSA. CDR3 bases: TGTGCCAGCAGCCACCGGACTCGAATGGGCACTGAAGCTTTCTTT. This gives the protein CASSHRTRMGTEAFF.

V and J are TRBV28 and TRBJ1-5; TRBD1 matches 8 bases. CDR1 and CDR2 from the germline V gene are MDHEN and SYDVKM. The ends lost 5 bases at V and 4 bases at J; junction bases unmatched: 16. This CDR3 is built from 18 residues. This CDR3 reads CASSRTGSVRLLNQPQHF. Here the CDR3 DNA reads TGTGCCAGCAGTCGGACAGGGTCCGTCAGGCTCCTTAATCAGCCCCAGCATTTT.

The V gene is TRBV28, the J gene TRBJ1-1, with 12 bases that match TRBD1. Looked up from germline, CDR1 is MDHEN and CDR2 is SYDVKM. Trimming took 11 bases from V and 5 from J; bases not matched to a gene: 6. The CDR3 has 13 amino acids. The CDR3 DNA reads as TGTGCCTGTCGGGACAGGGGGCGGACTGAAGCTTTCTTT. Translation: CACRDRGRTEAFF. Complete variable domain (other parts from reference TRBV28 and TRBJ1-1): DVKVTQSSRYLVKRTGEKVFLECVQDMDHENMFWYRQDPGLGLRLIYFSYDVKMKEKGDIPEGYSVSREKKERFSLILESASTNQTSMYLCACRDRGRTEAFFGQGTRLTVV.

The V and J genes are TRBV28 and TRBJ2-3; D is unclear. The germline V gene encodes CDR1 MDHEN and CDR2 SYDVKM. The ends were cut back, 2 bases at V and 3 bases at J, with 6 bases in the middle. The CDR3 has 13 amino acids. The CDR3 loop is CASSLGLTDTQYF. The CDR3 DNA is TGTGCCAGCAGTTTAGGGCTGACAGATACGCAGTATTTT.

The rearrangement uses TRBV12-5 and TRBJ2-2, with D possibly matching TRBD1 (6 bases). Germline V gene lookup returns CDR1 LGHNT and CDR2 FRNRAP. With 7 bases removed from V and 4 bases from J, the gap between germline ends came to 10 bases. The CDR3 sequence is 13 residues long. CDR3 in amino acids: CASAGQITGELFF. CDR3 in DNA: TGTGCTAGTGCTGGACAGATCACCGGGGAGCTGTTTTTT.

This sequence joins TRBV4-2 and TRBJ2-7; 12 nucleotides match TRBD2. This CDR3 is built from 14 residues. V lost 5 bases and J lost 3; bases outside the gene matches: 2. CDR1 is LGHNA and CDR2 is YNFKEQ in the germline V gene. Here the CDR3 DNA reads TGTGCCAGCAGCACACTAGCGGGAGGCTACGAGCAGTACTTC. Amino acid sequence: CASSTLAGGYEQYF.

The V call is TRBV30, the J call TRBJ2-4, with TRBD2 matching over 8 bases. This CDR3 has 14 amino acids. The junction had 11 bases not matched to a gene; V was cut back by 2 bases and J by 11 bases. Per germline, CDR1 GTSNPN and CDR2 SVGIG (reference sequence). This CDR3 reads CAWSRTPLAGLQYF. Here the CDR3 DNA reads TGTGCCTGGAGTCGTACGCCCCTAGCGGGCCTTCAGTACTTC.